This TCR beta chain appears in the sequencing data of a study of T cell responses to AZD1222 COVID-19 vaccine. Study-wide points: Nearly half of spike-specific TCRs reportedly go after variant regions that carry no mutations. Once two AZD1222 doses were given, Spike-specific TCR breadth and depth went up. With dominance at 160-218 and 743-854, vaccine-associated CD4 TCRs spanned spike. Clonal diversity was possibly underestimated, and the donors were mostly white British, with more females.

V was pared by 3 bases and J by 5 bases, with 14 bases between. The CDR3 has 15 residues. Germline lookup yields CDR1 SGHTA and CDR2 FQGNSA. About this clone: Its matching antigen is unknown.

Sequenced by immunoSEQ multiplex PCR; TCRdb stores in-frame clones only, minus some. The repertoire consists of about 110,000 clones, with 70% to 90% occurring once and the leading ten covering about 3%. The sequencing used peripheral blood, collected on day 0 of AZD1222 vaccination. V gene TRBV7-2 combines with J gene TRBJ2-1, with D perhaps TRBD2 (6 bases). The source of this sequence is an adult in good health. Written as DNA, the CDR3 is TGTGCCAGCAGCTTTAGGGACTTCAGTAACAATGAGCAGTTCTTC. Translating it yields CASSFRDFSNNEQFF.